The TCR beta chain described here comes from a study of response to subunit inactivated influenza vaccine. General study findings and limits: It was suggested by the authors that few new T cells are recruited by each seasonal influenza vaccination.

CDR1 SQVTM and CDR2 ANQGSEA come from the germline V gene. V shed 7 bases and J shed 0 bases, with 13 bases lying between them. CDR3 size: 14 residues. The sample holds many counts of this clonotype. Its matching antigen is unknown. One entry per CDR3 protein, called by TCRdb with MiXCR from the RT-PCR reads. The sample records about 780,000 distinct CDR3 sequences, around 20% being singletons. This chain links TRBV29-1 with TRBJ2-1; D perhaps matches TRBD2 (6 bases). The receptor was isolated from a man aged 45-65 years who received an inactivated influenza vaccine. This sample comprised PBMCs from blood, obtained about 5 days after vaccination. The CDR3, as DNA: TGCAGCGGAACGGTCGGGAGCTCCTACAATGAGCAGTTCTTC. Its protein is CSGTVGSSYNEQFF.